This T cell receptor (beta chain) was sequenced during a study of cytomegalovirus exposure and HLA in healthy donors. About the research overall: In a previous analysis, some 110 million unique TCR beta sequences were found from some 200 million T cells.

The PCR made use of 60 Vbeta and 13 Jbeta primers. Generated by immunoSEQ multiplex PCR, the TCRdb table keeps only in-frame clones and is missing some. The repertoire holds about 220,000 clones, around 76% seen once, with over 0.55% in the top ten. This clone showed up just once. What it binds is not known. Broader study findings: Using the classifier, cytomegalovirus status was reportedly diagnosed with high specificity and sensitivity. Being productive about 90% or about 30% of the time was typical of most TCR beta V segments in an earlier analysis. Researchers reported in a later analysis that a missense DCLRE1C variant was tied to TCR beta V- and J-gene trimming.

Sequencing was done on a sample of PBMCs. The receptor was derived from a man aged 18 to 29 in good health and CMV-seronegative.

The CDR3 DNA reads TGTGCCAGCAGGATGACTAGCGCAGAAGAGACCCAGTACTTC. Translating gives CASRMTSAEETQYF. V is TRBV2 and J is TRBJ2-5, with 8 bases matching TRBD2. Germline V gene lookup returns CDR1 SNHLY and CDR2 FYNNEI. The CDR3 sequence is 14 residues long. V trimming: 6 bases; J trimming: 3 bases; junction bases outside the gene matches: 6.